The 17 T cell receptor beta chains presented below share a single source sample, sequenced in a study of blood T cells in healthy people across ages. A J-beta primer mix and a sample-barcoded 5' primer were used in a second PCR of about 7 to 12 cycles. TCRdb re-derived calls from the 5' RACE reads in MiXCR, one entry per CDR3 protein. The repertoire holds about 640,000 distinct CDR3 sequences, with roughly 30% as singletons. Sample: blood. These receptor sequences come from a woman older than 75 in good health.

This clonotype was detected only a few times. A clone one base away is much larger, so this may be a read error. This chain uses TRBV12-3 or TRBV12-4 with TRBJ2-1, with 8 bases matching TRBD1. TRBJ2-7 explains the end of the DNA better; the J call may be wrong. The CDR3 contains 17 residues. In nucleotides, the CDR3 is TGTGCCAGCAGCCCAGATCTAGGTCAGGGGGCTTACAATGAGCAGTACTTC. Encoded protein: CASSPDLGQGAYNEQYF.

The rearrangement uses TRBV29-1 and TRBJ1-1, with 8 bases matching TRBD1. This CDR3 comprises 12 residues. Unmatched junction bases numbered 2, after V lost 7 bases and J lost 1 base. Germline V gene lookup returns CDR1 SQVTM and CDR2 ANQGSEA. The CDR3 DNA sequence: TGCAGCGGAGGGACAGGGAACACTGAAGCTTTCTTT. Translating gives CSGGTGNTEAFF.

The gene calls are TRBV5-4 and TRBJ2-7, with TRBD1 matching 9 bases. The CDR3 consists of 16 residues. The trim removed 4 bases at V and 6 bases at J, leaving 14 bases unmatched. Looked up from germline, CDR1 is SGHNT and CDR2 is YYREEE (reference sequence). CDR3 in DNA: TGTGCCAGCAGCCCGAACCCGGGACAGGGTTCGGGCGAGCAGTACTTC. Its protein is CASSPNPGQGSGEQYF.

Concerning this clonotype itself: A read error is possible here, since a much larger clone lies one base away. V and J are TRBV27 and TRBJ2-3; tentatively, D is TRBD2 (6 bases). The CDR3 is made up of 14 amino acids. Per the germline V gene, CDR1 is MNHEY and CDR2 is SMNVEV (reference sequence). CDR3: CVSSRGGFTDTQYF. The CDR3 nucleotides read TGTGTCAGCAGCCGTGGAGGGTTCACAGATACGCAGTATTTT.

This clonotype was seen only once. The conserved final phenylalanine or tryptophan is absent from the CDR3, which likely points to a read error. V usage is TRBV12-3 or TRBV12-4 and J usage is TRBJ2-6; TRBD1 might be the D (5 bases). The CDR3 is made up of 13 amino acids. For the CDR3, the DNA is TGTGCCAGCAGTTTAGCAGGGGTCAACGTCCTGACTTGC. It yields the protein CASSLAGVNVLTC.

The chain couples TRBV20-1 to TRBJ1-2; 8 nucleotides match TRBD1. V shed 6 bases, J shed 8 bases, and the junction held 8 bases outside the gene matches. The CDR3 is 12 residues long. CDR1 DFQATT and CDR2 SNEGSKA come from the germline V gene (reference sequence). CDR3 sequence: CSADRGWEGYTF. DNA of the CDR3: TGCAGTGCAGACAGGGGCTGGGAAGGCTACACCTTC.

This clonotype was detected only once. A read error may be the cause here, since a much bigger clone is one base away. The J gene is TRBJ2-3, the V gene TRBV27, with 7 bases that match TRBD2. The J segment lost 2 bases and the V segment lost 6 bases, leaving 5 bases of the junction unmatched. CDR3 length: 14 amino acids. Germline values: CDR1 MNHEY, CDR2 SMNVEV (reference sequence). CDR3 in amino acids: CASRLRGVTDTQYF. As DNA, the CDR3 is TGTGCCAGCAGGTTACGGGGGGTCACAGATACGCAGTATTTT.

This clonotype was detected many times. The chain has TRBV4-2 and TRBJ1-6, with D tentatively TRBD1 (5 bases). The CDR3 consists of 13 residues. Trimming stripped 4 bases from V and 13 bases from J, with 14 bases between. Germline V gene lookup returns CDR1 LGHNA and CDR2 YNFKEQ. CDR3: CASSREEGRPLHF. CDR3 bases: TGTGCCAGCAGCCGGGAGGAGGGGCGCCCCCTCCACTTT.

V gene TRBV7-6 combines with J gene TRBJ2-7; tentatively, D is TRBD2 (6 bases). Germline CDR1 SGHVS, CDR2 FNYEAQ. Trimming took off 5 bases at V and 0 bases at J, with 11 bases between the two ends. CDR3 size: 14 residues. The CDR3 loop is CASSQGGVSYEQYF. The CDR3 region has the DNA TGTGCCAGCAGCCAAGGCGGGGTCTCCTACGAGCAGTACTTC.

With regard to this clonotype: One junction end does not reproduce the germline sequence, and a read error may be involved. The rearrangement joins TRBV9 to TRBJ1-1; no definite D call. Germline CDR1 and CDR2: SGDLS and YYNGEE. This CDR3 has 13 residues. CDR3 amino acids: CACSVPGDTEAFF. CDR3 DNA sequence: TGTGCCTGCAGCGTTCCGGGTGACACTGAAGCTTTCTTT.

About this clonotype itself: A read error is possible here, since a much larger clone lies one base away. CDR3: CASRSAAGEQFF. The DNA for the CDR3 is TGTGCCAGCAGGTCCGCAGCAGGCGAGCAGTTCTTC. The rearrangement uses TRBV6-1 and TRBJ2-1; D is uncertain. The CDR3 has 12 amino acids. V was pared by 6 bases and J by 10 bases, with 13 bases between. The germline gives CDR1 MNHNS, CDR2 SASEGT.

V and J are TRBV2 and TRBJ1-5; D gene ambiguous. The CDR3 length is 14 residues. The germline V and J ends were trimmed by 7 bases and 2 bases, with 12 bases remaining between them. Germline assignment: CDR1 SNHLY and CDR2 FYNNEI. CDR3: CASTGDTGNQPQHF. The CDR3 DNA is TGTGCCAGCACGGGTGACACAGGCAATCAGCCCCAGCATTTT.

This clonotype came up many times. V usage is TRBV30 and J usage is TRBJ1-1; D is undetermined. V was shortened by 5 bases and J by 5 bases, with 15 bases between the two germline ends. The CDR3 has 13 amino acids. Germline CDR1 and CDR2: GTSNPN and SVGIG (reference sequence). The CDR3 here is CAWADGVRTEAFF. The DNA of the CDR3 is TGTGCCTGGGCGGACGGGGTGAGAACTGAAGCTTTCTTT.

In its sample, this clonotype was seen once. The rearrangement uses TRBV12-3 or TRBV12-4 and TRBJ2-1; 10 nucleotides align to TRBD2. The V segment lost 6 bases and the J segment 6 bases; nucleotides outside the gene matches: 8. The CDR3 covers 15 residues. Written as DNA, the CDR3 is TGTGCCAGCAGCCAGCCGGGACTAGCGTCCAATGAGCAGTTCTTC. Translation: CASSQPGLASNEQFF.

This clonotype was picked up many times. The rearrangement uses TRBV5-1 and TRBJ2-3; D ambiguous. The CDR3 extends over 14 amino acids. Trimming removed 4 bases at V and 1 base at J, with 10 bases between. The V gene's germline CDR1 is SGHRS and CDR2 YFSETQ. The CDR3: CASSLASGTDTQYF. DNA for the CDR3: TGCGCCAGCAGCCTGGCAAGTGGCACAGATACGCAGTATTTT.

This clonotype was observed at least ten times. The chain employs TRBV7-2 and TRBJ2-5; 8 bases match TRBD1. Looked up from germline, CDR1 is SGHTA and CDR2 is FQGNSA. V lost 4 bases and J lost 2; bases outside the gene matches: 3. The CDR3 runs to 14 residues. The CDR3 bases are TGTGCCAGCAGCTCACGGGACAGGCAAGAGACCCAGTACTTC. It is translated as CASSSRDRQETQYF.

The chain recombines TRBV11-3 with TRBJ2-3, with D possibly TRBD1 on 5 matching bases. There are 12 residues in the CDR3. V was trimmed by 7 bases and J by 2 bases, leaving 7 bases between them. Germline CDR1 reads SGHNT; CDR2 reads YENEEA. The CDR3: CASKQDTDTQYF. As DNA, the CDR3 is TGTGCCAGCAAACAGGACACAGATACGCAGTATTTT.